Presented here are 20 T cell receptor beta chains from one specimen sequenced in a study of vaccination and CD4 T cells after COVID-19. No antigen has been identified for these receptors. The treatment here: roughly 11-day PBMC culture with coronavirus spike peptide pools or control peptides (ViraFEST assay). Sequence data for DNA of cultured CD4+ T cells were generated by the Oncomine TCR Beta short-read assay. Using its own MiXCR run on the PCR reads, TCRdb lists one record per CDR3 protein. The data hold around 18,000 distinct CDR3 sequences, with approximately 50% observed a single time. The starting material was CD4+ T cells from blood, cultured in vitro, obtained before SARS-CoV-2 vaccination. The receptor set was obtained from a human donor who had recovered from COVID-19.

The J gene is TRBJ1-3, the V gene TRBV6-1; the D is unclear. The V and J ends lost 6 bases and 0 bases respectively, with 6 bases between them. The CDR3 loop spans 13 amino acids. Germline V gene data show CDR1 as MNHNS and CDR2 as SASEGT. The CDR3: CASRLSSGNTIYF. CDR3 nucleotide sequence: TGTGCCAGCAGGCTGAGCTCTGGAAACACCATATATTTT.

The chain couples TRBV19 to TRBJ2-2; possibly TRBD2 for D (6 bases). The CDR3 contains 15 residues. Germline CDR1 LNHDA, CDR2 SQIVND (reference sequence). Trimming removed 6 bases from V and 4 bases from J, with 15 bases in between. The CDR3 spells CASSGGSGGTGELFF. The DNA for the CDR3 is TGTGCCAGTAGCGGAGGGTCGGGTGGCACCGGGGAGCTGTTTTTT.

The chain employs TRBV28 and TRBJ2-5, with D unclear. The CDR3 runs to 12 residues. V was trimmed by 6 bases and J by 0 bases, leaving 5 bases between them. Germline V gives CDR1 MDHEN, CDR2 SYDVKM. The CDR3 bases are TGTGCCAGCAGGGGCAACCAAGAGACCCAGTACTTC. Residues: CASRGNQETQYF. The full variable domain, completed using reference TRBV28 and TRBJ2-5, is DVKVTQSSRYLVKRTGEKVFLECVQDMDHENMFWYRQDPGLGLRLIYFSYDVKMKEKGDIPEGYSVSREKKERFSLILESASTNQTSMYLCASRGNQETQYFGPGTRLLVL.

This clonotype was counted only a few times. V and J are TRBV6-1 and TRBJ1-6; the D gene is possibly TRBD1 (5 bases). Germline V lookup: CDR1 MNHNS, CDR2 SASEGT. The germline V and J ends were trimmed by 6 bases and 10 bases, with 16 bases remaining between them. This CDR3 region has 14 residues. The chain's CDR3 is CASRSGNLGSPLHF. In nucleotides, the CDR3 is TGTGCCAGCAGATCAGGGAATCTGGGATCACCCCTCCACTTT.

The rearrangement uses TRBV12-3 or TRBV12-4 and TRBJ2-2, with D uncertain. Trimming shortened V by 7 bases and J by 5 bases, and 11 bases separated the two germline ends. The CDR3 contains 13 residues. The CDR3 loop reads CASTPRATGELFF. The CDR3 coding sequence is TGTGCCAGCACCCCCCGGGCGACCGGGGAGCTGTTTTTT.

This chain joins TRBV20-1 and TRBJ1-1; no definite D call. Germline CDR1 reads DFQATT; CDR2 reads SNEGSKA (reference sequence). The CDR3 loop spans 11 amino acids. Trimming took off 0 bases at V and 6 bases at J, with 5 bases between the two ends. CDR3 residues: CSARDPPEAFF. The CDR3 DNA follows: TGCAGTGCTAGAGACCCTCCTGAAGCTTTCTTT.

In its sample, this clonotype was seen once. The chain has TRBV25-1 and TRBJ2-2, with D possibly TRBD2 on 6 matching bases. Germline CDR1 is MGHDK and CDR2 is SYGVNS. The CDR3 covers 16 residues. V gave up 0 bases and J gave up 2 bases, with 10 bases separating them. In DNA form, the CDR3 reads TGTGCCAGCAGTGAATATAGGGGACTCAACACCGGGGAGCTGTTTTTT. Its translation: CASSEYRGLNTGELFF.

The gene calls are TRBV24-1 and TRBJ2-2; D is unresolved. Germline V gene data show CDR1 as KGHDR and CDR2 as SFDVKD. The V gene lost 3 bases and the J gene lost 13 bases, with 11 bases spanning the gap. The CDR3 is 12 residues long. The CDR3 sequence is CATSDGPDRLFF. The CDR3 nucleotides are TGTGCCACCAGTGATGGCCCGGATAGGCTGTTTTTT.

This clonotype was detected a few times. The CDR3 region is CASSLNPGANVLTF. The CDR3, as DNA: TGTGCCAGCAGCTTAAATCCTGGGGCCAACGTCCTGACTTTC. This sequence joins TRBV7-7 and TRBJ2-6; no reliable D call. Between the trimmed V and J ends, which lost 2 bases and 2 bases, there was a span of 4 bases. The CDR3 contains 14 residues. Looked up from germline, CDR1 is SSHAT and CDR2 is FNYEAQ (reference sequence). The whole variable domain, filled in from reference TRBV7-7 and TRBJ2-6, reads GAGVSQSPRYKVTKRGQDVTLRCDPISSHATLYWYQQALGQGPEFLTYFNYEAQPDKSGLPSDRFSAERPEGSISTLTIQRTEQRDSAMYRCASSLNPGANVLTFGAGSRLTVL.

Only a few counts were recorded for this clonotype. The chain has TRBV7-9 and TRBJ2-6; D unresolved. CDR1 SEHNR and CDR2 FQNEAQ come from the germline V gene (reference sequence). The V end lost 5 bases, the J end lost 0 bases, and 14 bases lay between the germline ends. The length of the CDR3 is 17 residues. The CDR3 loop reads CASSLGAYSSGANVLTF. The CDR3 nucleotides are TGTGCCAGCAGCCTAGGTGCCTATAGCTCTGGGGCCAACGTCCTGACTTTC. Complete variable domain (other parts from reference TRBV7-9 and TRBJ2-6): DTGVSQNPRHKITKRGQNVTFRCDPISEHNRLYWYRQTLGQGPEFLTYFQNEAQLEKSRLLSDRFSAERPKGSFSTLEIQRTEQGDSAMYLCASSLGAYSSGANVLTFGAGSRLTVL.

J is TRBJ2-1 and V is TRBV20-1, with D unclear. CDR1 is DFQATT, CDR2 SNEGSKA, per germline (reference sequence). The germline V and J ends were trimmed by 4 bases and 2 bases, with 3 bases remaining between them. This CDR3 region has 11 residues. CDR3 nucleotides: TGCAGTGCTATCGCCTACAATGAGCAGTTCTTC. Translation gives CSAIAYNEQFF.

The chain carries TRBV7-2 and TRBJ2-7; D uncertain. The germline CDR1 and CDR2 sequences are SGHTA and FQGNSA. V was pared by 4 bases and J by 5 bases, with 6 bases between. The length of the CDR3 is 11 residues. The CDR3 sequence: CASSSANEQYF. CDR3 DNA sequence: TGTGCCAGCAGCTCAGCTAACGAGCAGTACTTC.

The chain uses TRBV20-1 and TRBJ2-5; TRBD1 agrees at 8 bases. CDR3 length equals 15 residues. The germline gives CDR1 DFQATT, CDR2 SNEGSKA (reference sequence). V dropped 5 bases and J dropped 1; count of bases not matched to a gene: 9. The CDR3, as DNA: TGCAGTGCTGGCTCGGACAGGGCATTCCAAGAGACCCAGTACTTC. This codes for CSAGSDRAFQETQYF.

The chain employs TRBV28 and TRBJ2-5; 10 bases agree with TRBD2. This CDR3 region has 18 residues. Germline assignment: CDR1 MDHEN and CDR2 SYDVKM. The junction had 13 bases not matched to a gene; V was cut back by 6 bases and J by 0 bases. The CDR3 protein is CASSPGGLAIRYQETQYF. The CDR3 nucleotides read TGTGCCAGCAGCCCGGGGGGACTAGCGATAAGGTACCAAGAGACCCAGTACTTC.

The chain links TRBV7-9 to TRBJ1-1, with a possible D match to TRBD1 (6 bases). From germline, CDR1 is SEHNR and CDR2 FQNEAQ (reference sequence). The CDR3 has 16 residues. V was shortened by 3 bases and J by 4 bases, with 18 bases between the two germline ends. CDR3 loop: CASSFYRYREATEAFF. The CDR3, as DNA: TGTGCCAGCAGCTTCTATCGCTACAGGGAGGCCACTGAAGCTTTCTTT.

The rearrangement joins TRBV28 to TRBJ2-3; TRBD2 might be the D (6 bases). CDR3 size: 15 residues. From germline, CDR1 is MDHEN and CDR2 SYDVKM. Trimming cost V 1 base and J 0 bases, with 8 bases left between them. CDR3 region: CASSLSGTSTDTQYF. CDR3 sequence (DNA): TGTGCCAGCAGTTTATCAGGGACTAGCACAGATACGCAGTATTTT.

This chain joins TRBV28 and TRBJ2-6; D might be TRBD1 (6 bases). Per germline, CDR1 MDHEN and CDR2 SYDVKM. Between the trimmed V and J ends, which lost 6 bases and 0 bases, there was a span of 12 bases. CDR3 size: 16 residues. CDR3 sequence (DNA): TGTGCCAGCAGGGTGCCAGGGGTCTCTGGGGCCAACGTCCTGACTTTC. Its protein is CASRVPGVSGANVLTF.

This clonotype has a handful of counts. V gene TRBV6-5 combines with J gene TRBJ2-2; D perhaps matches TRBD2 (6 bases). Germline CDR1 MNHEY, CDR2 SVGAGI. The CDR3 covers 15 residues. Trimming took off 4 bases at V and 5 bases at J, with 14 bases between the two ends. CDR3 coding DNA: TGTGCCAGCAGTTTCCCTGGACGGGGGACCGGGGAGCTGTTTTTT. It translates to CASSFPGRGTGELFF.

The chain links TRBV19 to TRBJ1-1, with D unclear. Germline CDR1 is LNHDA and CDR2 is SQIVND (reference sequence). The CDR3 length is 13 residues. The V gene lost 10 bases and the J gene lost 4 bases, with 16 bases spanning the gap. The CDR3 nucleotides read TGTGCCACCTCTGGGAGTTCGGGCACTGAAGCTTTCTTT. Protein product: CATSGSSGTEAFF.

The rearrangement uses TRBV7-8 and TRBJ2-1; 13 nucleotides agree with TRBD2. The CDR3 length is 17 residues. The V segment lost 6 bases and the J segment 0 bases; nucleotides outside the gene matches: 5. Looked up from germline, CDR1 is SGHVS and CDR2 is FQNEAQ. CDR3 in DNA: TGTGCCAGCAGTGAAAGGACTAGCGGGAGCTCCTACAATGAGCAGTTCTTC. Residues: CASSERTSGSSYNEQFF.